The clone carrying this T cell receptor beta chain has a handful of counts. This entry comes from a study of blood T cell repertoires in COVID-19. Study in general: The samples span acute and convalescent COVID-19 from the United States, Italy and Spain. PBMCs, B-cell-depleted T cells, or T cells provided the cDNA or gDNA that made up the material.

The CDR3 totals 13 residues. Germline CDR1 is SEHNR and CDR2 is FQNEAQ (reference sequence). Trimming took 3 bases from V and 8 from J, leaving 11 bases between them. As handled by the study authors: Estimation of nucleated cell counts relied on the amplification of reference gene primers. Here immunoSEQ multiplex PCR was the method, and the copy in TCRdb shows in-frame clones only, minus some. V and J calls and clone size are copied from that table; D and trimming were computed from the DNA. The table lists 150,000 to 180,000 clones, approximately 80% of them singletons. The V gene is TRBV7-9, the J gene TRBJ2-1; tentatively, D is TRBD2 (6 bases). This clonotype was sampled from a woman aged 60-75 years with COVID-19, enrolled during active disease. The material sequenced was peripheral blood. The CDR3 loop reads CASSFNSGHEQFF. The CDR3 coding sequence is TGTGCCAGCAGCTTTAATAGCGGCCATGAGCAGTTCTTC.